This T cell receptor beta chain is from a study of T-cell memory formation after mild COVID-19. Study context: TCR clusters showed largely donor specificity.

Overall study results and limits: Researchers found some responding clones in pre-infection memory, a sign that cross-reactive memory joined. Clones contracting across day 15 to 85 had a balanced CD4/CD8 profile; later expanding clones leaned CD4+. Chiefly within CM and EM were the contracting CD4+ clones; CD8+ ones were within EMRA.

One entry per CDR3 protein, called by TCRdb with MiXCR from the 5' RACE reads. The table shows just over 350,000 distinct CDR3 sequences, with about 15% occurring only once. Of note for this clonotype: No antigen is known for it.

The CDR3 consists of 13 residues. V dropped 5 bases and J dropped 12; count of bases not matched to a gene: 10. The germline gives CDR1 LGHNA, CDR2 YSLEER. The genes are TRBV4-3 and TRBJ2-1; TRBD2 matches 7 bases. The material sequenced was PBMCs or a T cell subset sorted from them (not recorded which). The clonotype was recovered from a man aged 18 to 35 who had mild COVID-19 (a few samples of this study predate the infection). Cell type and time point are not known. The CDR3: CASSLRGAGVQFF. The DNA of the CDR3 is TGCGCCAGCAGCTTACGGGGCGCGGGGGTGCAGTTCTTC.